This T cell receptor beta chain was identified during a study of response to subunit inactivated influenza vaccine. V gave up 3 bases and J gave up 6 bases, with 11 bases separating them. Germline lookup yields CDR1 KGHDR and CDR2 SFDVKD. The CDR3 length is 14 residues. TCRdb re-derived calls from the RT-PCR reads in MiXCR, one entry per CDR3 protein. The table has 180,000 or so distinct CDR3 sequences, 12% seen once. This sample also belongs to another study, concerning T cells expressing NK-cell markers. That source reports: Making the TCR beta cDNA relied on 5'RACE template switching with UMIs. The study drew TCR beta repertoires from sorted CD3+CD56+NKG2C+, CD3+CD56+NKG2C- and CD3+CD56-NKG2C+ T cells. One of eight sequenced donors was HCMV-seronegative; the other seven were seropositive. There were a handful of donors in whom these clonotypes also led the CD3+CD56-NKG2C+ fraction.

The gene calls are TRBV24-1 and TRBJ1-5; D unclear. The clonotype was recovered from a man aged 50 to 60 who received an inactivated influenza vaccine. The sequenced sample was CD8+ T cells sorted from PBMCs, obtained roughly 12 days after vaccination. This chain's CDR3 is CATSDPRGSQPQHF. For the CDR3, the DNA is TGTGCCACCAGTGATCCCCGGGGATCTCAGCCCCAGCATTTT.